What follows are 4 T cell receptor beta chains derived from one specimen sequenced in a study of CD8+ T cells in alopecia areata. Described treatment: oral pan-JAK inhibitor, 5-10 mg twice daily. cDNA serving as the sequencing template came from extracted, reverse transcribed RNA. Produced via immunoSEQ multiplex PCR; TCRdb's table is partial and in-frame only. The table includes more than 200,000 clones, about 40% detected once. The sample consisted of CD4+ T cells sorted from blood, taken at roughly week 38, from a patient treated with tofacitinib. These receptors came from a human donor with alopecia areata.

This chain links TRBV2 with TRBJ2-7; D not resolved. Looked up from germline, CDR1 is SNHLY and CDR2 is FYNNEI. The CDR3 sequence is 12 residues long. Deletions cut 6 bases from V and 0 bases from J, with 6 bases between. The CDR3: CASSKSSYEQYF. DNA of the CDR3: TGTGCCAGCAGCAAGAGCTCCTACGAGCAGTACTTC.

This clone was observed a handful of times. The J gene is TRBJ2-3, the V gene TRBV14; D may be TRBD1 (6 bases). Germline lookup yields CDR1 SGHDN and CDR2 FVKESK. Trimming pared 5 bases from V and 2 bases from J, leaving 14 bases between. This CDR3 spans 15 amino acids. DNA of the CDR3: TGTGCCAGCAGCTTCGGACAGCGATTCACAGATACGCAGTATTTT. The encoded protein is CASSFGQRFTDTQYF.

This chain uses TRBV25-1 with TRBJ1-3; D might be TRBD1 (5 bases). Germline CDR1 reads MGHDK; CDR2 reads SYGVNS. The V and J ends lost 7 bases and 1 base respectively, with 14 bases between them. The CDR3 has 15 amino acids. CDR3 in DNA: TGTGCCAGCACATCAGCGGGGGGGTCTGGAAACACCATATATTTT. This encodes CASTSAGGSGNTIYF.

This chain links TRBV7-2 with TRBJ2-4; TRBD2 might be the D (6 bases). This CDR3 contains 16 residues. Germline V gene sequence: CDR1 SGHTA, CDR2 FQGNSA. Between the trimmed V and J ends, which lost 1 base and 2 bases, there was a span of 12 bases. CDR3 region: CASSLDPGATKNIQYF. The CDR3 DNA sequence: TGTGCCAGCAGCTTAGATCCGGGAGCGACCAAAAACATTCAGTACTTC.